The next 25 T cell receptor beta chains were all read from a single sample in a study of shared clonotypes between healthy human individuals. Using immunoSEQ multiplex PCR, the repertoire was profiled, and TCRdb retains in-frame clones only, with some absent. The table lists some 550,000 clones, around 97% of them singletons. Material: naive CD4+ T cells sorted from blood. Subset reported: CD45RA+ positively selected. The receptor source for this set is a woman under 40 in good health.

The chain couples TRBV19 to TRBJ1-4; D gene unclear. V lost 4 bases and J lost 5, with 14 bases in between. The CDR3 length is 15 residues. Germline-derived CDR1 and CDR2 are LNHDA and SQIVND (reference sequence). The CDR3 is CASSTPRLKNEKLFF. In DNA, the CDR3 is TGTGCCAGTAGTACCCCCAGGCTGAAAAATGAAAAACTGTTTTTT.

The CDR3 loop reads CSVDRGSNTEAFF. CDR3 nucleotide sequence: TGCAGCGTTGACAGGGGGTCGAACACTGAAGCTTTCTTT. The genes are TRBV29-1 and TRBJ1-1; TRBD1 matches at 7 bases. V dropped 3 bases and J dropped 1; count of bases not matched to a gene: 2. The CDR3 consists of 13 residues. From germline, CDR1 is SQVTM and CDR2 ANQGSEA.

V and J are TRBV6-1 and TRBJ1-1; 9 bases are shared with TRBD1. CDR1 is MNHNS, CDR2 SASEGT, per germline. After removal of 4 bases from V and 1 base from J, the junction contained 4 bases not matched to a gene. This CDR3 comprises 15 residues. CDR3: CASSGGQGKNTEAFF. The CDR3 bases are TGTGCCAGCAGTGGGGGACAGGGCAAGAACACTGAAGCTTTCTTT.

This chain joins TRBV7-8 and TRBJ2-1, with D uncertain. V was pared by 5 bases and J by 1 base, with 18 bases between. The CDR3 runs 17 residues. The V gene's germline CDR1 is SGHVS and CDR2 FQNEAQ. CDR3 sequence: CASSQDWASLSYNEQFF. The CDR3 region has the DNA TGTGCCAGCAGCCAAGACTGGGCCTCCTTATCCTACAATGAGCAGTTCTTC.

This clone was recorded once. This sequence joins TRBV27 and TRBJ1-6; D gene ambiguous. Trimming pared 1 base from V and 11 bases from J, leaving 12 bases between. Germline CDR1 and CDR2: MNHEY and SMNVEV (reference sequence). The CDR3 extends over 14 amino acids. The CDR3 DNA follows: TGTGCCAGCAGTTTATACGCGTCCCTTGCACCCCTCCACTTT. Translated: CASSLYASLAPLHF.

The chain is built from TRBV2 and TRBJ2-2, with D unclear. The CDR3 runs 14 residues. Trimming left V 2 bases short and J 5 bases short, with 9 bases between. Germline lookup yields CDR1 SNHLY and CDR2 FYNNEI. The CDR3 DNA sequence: TGTGCCAGCAGTGAACAGGCAATGACCGGGGAGCTGTTTTTT. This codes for CASSEQAMTGELFF.

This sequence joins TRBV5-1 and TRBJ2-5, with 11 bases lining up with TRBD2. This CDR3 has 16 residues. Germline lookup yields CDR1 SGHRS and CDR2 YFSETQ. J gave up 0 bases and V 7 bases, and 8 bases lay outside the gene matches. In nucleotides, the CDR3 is TGCGCCAGCTCCAAAACTAGCGGGAGCTACCAAGAGACCCAGTACTTC. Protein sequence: CASSKTSGSYQETQYF. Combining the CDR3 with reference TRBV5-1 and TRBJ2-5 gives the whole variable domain KAGVTQTPRYLIKTRGQQVTLSCSPISGHRSVSWYQQTPGQGLQFLFEYFSETQRNKGNFPGRFSGRQFSNSRSEMNVSTLELGDSALYLCASSKTSGSYQETQYFGPGTRLLVL.

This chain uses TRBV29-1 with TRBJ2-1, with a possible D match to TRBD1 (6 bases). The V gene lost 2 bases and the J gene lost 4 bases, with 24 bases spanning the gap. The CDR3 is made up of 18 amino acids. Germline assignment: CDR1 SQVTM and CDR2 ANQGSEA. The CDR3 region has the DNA TGCAGCGTTGAACATCCCAAGCCAACAGGGCTAAGGTACAATGAGCAGTTCTTC. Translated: CSVEHPKPTGLRYNEQFF.

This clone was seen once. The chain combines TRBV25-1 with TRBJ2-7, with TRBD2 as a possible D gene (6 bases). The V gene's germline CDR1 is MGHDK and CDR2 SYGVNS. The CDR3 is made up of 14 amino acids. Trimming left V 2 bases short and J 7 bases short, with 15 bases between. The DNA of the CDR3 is TGTGCCAGCAGTGAACCATATTCCCGGGGGGAGCAGTACTTC. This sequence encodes CASSEPYSRGEQYF.

The CDR3 sequence: CASSRKERPSGRADHYYEQYF. The CDR3 nucleotides read TGTGCCAGCAGCAGGAAGGAAAGGCCTAGCGGGAGGGCCGACCACTACTACGAGCAGTACTTC. The rearrangement links TRBV21-1 to TRBJ2-7; TRBD2, the table's D call, lacks a check against the DNA. TRBV21-1 is termed a pseudogene. CDR3 length: 21 amino acids.

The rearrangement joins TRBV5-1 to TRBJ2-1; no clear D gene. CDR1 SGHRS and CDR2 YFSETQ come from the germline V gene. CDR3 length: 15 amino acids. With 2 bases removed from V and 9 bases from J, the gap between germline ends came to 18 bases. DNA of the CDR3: TGCGCCAGCAGCTTCGGTCGACCTTCCACCCTTGAGCAGTTCTTC. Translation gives CASSFGRPSTLEQFF.

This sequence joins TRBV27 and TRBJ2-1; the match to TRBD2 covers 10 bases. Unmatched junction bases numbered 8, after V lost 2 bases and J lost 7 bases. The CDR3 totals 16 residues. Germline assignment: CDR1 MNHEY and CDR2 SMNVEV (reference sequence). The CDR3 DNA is TGTGCCAGCAGTTTAAAATCTAGCGGGAGTTATAATGAGCAGTTCTTC. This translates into CASSLKSSGSYNEQFF.

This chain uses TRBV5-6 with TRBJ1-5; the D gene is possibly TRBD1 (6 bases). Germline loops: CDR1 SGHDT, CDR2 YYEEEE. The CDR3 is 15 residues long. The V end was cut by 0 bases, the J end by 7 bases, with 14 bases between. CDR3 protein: CASSLGGGAEQPQHF. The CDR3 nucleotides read TGTGCCAGCAGCTTGGGTGGGGGGGCGGAGCAGCCCCAGCATTTT.

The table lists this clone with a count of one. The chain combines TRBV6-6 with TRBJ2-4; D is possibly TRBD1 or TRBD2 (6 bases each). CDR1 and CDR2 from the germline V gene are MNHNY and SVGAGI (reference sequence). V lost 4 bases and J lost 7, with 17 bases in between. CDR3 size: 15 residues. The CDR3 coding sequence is TGTGCCAGCAGTTCTTATGGGGAAGGGGGGAACATTCAGTACTTC. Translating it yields CASSSYGEGGNIQYF.

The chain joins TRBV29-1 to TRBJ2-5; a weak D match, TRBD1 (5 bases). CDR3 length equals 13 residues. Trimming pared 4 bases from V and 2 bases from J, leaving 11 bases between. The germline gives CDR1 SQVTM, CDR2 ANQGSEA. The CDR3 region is CSVAAGLQETQYF. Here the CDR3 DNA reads TGCAGCGTTGCCGCAGGGCTGCAAGAGACCCAGTACTTC. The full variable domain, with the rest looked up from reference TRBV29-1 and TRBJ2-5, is SAVISQKPSRDICQRGTSLTIQCQVDSQVTMMFWYRQQPGQSLTLIATANQGSEATYESGFVIDKFPISRPNLTFSTLTVSNMSPEDSSIYLCSVAAGLQETQYFGPGTRLLVL.

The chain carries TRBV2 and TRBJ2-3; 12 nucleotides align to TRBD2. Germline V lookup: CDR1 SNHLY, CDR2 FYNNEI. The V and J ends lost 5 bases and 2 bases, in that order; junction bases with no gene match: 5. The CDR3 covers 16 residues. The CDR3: CASSPGLAGITDTQYF. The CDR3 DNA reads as TGTGCCAGCAGTCCCGGACTAGCGGGAATCACAGATACGCAGTATTTT. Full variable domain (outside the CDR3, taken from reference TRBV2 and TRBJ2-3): EPEVTQTPSHQVTQMGQEVILRCVPISNHLYFYWYRQILGQKVEFLVSFYNNEISEKSEIFDDQFSVERPDGSNFTLKIRSTKLEDSAMYFCASSPGLAGITDTQYFGPGTRLTVL.

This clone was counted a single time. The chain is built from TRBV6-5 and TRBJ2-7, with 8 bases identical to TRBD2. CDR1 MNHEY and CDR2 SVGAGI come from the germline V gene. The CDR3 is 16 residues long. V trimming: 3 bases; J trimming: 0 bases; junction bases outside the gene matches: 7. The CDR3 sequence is CASSYVAGPSSYEQYF. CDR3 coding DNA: TGTGCCAGCAGTTATGTAGCGGGACCAAGCTCCTACGAGCAGTACTTC.

The DNA of the CDR3 is TGTGCCAGCAGCCCTGGCCAGGCCCAAGCCTTTTACGAGCAGTACTTC. Protein sequence: CASSPGQAQAFYEQYF. V and J are TRBV7-2 and TRBJ2-7; no reliable D call. The CDR3 contains 16 residues. The germline gives CDR1 SGHTA, CDR2 FQGNSA. Trimming took off 5 bases at V and 4 bases at J, with 21 bases between the two ends.

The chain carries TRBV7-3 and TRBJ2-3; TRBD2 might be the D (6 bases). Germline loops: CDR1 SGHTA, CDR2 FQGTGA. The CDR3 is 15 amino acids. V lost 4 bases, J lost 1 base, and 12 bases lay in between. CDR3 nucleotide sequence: TGTGCCAGCAGCTCGTTAGCGGAGGGCACAGATACGCAGTATTTT. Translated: CASSSLAEGTDTQYF.

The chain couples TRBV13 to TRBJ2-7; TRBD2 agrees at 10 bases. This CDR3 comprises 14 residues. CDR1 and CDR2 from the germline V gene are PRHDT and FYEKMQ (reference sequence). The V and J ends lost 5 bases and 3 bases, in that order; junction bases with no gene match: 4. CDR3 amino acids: CASSPGLADYEQYF. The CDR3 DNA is TGTGCCAGCAGCCCAGGACTAGCGGACTACGAGCAGTACTTC.

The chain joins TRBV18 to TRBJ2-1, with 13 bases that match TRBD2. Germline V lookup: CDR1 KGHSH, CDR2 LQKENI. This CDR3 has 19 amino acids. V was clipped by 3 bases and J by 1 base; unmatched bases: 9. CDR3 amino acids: CASSPFGTSGNPSYNEQFF. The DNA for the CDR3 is TGTGCCAGCTCACCCTTCGGGACTAGCGGGAACCCGTCCTACAATGAGCAGTTCTTC.

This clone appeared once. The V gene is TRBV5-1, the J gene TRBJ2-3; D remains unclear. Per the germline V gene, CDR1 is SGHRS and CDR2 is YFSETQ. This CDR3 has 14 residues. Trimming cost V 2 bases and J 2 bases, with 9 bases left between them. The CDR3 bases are TGCGCCAGCAGCTTTGGAGCTCCCACAGATACGCAGTATTTT. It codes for CASSFGAPTDTQYF.

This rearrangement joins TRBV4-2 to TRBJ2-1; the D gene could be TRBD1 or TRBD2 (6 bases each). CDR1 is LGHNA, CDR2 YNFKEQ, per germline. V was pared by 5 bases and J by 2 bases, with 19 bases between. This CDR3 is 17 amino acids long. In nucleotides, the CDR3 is TGTGCCAGCAGCGAAGGGGGGACCGGGTCTGCCTACAATGAGCAGTTCTTC. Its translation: CASSEGGTGSAYNEQFF.

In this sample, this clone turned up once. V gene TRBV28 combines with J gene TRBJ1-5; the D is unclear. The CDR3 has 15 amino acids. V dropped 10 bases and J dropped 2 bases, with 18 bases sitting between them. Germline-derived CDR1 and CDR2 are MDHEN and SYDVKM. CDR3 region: CATFKGAKRNQPQHF. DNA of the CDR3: TGTGCCACCTTTAAGGGAGCCAAGCGCAATCAGCCCCAGCATTTT.

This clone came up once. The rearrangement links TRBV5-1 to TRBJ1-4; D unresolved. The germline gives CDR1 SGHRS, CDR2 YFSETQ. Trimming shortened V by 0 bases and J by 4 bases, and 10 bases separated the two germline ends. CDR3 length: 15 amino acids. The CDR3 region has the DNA TGCGCCAGCAGCTTGGGCGGTCAGAGTAATGAAAAACTGTTTTTT. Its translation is CASSLGGQSNEKLFF.